Included here is one TCR beta chain sequence, with context. Antigen specificity is unknown. The source of the sample is a study of T cells in localized non-small cell lung cancer. General study results and limits: Adjacent lung had a median 57 of the 100 largest tumor clones.

Produced via immunoSEQ multiplex PCR; TCRdb's table is partial and in-frame only. Among 30,000 to 35,000 clones listed, about 90% were seen once. The sample in question was peripheral blood, obtained before any cancer treatment. This sequence originates from a female donor of 60 years or more with stage I lung adenocarcinoma.

As DNA, the CDR3 is TGTGCCAGCAGCTTACCGGGGGCAGGCTATGGCTACACCTTC. It yields the protein CASSLPGAGYGYTF. The rearrangement links TRBV11-3 to TRBJ1-2; D may be TRBD1 (6 bases). V gave up 2 bases and J gave up 4 bases, with 11 bases separating them. The length of the CDR3 is 14 residues. Germline assignment: CDR1 SGHNT and CDR2 YENEEA.